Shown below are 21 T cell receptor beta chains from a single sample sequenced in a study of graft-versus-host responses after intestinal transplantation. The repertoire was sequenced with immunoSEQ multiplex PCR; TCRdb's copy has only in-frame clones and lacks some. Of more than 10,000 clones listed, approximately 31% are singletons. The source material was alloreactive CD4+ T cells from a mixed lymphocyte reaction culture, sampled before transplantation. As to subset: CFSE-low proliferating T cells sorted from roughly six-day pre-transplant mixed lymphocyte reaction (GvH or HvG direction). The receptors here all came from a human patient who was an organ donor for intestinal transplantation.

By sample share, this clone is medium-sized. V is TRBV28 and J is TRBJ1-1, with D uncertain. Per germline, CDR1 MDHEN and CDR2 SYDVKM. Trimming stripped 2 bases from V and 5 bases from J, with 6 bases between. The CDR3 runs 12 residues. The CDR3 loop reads CASSLVTTEAFF. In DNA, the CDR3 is TGTGCCAGCAGTTTAGTGACAACTGAAGCTTTCTTT.

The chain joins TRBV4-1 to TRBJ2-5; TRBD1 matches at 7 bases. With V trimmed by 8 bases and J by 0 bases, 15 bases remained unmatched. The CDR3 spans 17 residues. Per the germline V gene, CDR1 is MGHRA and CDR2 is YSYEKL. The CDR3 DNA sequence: TGCGCCAGCGCCGCAGGGGACAGACGCTTTTACCAAGAGACCCAGTACTTC. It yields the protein CASAAGDRRFYQETQYF.

The CDR3 loop is CASRGTVPRQPQHF. The CDR3 DNA reads as TGTGCCAGTAGGGGGACAGTGCCCCGCCAGCCCCAGCATTTT. The rearrangement joins TRBV19 to TRBJ1-5; 7 nucleotides line up with TRBD1. The length of the CDR3 is 14 residues. CDR1 is LNHDA and CDR2 is SQIVND in the germline V gene (reference sequence). Unmatched junction bases numbered 9, after V lost 6 bases and J lost 7 bases.

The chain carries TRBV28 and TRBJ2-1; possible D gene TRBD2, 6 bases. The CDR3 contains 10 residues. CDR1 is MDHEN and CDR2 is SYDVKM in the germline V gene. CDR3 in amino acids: CVTSGREQFF. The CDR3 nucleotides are TGTGTCACTTCCGGGAGAGAGCAGTTCTTC.

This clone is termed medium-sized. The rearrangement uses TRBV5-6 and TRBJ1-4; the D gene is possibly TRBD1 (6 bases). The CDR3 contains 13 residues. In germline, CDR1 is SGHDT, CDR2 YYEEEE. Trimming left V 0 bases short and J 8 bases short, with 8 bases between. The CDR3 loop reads CASSLDRDEKLFF. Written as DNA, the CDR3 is TGTGCCAGCAGCTTGGACAGGGACGAAAAACTGTTTTTT.

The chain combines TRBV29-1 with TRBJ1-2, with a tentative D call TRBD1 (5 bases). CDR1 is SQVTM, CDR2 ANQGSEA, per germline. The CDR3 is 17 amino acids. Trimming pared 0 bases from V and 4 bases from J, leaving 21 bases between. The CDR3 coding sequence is TGCAGCGTTGAAGAGGTCGACAGTATCCCCACCCCCTATGGCTACACCTTC. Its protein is CSVEEVDSIPTPYGYTF.

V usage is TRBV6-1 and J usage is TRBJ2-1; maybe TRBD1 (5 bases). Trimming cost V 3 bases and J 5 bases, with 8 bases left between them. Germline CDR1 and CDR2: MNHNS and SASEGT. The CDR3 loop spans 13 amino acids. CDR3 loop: CASSDSGHNEQFF. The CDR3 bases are TGTGCCAGCAGTGACTCAGGGCACAATGAGCAGTTCTTC.

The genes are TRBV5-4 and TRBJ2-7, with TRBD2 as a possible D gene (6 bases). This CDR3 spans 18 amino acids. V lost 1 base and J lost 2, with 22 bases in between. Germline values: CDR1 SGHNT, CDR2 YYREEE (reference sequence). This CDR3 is CASSLPLYSSAGAYEQYF. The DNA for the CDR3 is TGTGCCAGCAGCTTGCCCCTCTATTCTAGCGCCGGGGCCTACGAGCAGTACTTC.

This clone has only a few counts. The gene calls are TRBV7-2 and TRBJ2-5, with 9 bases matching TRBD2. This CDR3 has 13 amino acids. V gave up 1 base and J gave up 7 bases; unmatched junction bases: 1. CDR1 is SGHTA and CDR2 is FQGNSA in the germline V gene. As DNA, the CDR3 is TGTGCCAGCAGCTTAGAAGCGGGGGGGACCCAGTACTTC. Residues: CASSLEAGGTQYF.

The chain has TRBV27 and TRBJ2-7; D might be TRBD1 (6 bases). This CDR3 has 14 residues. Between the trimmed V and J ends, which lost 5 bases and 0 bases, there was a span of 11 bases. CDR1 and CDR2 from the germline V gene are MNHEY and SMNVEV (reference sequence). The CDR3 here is CASSTRRGSYEQYF. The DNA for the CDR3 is TGTGCCAGCAGTACCCGCAGGGGCTCCTACGAGCAGTACTTC.

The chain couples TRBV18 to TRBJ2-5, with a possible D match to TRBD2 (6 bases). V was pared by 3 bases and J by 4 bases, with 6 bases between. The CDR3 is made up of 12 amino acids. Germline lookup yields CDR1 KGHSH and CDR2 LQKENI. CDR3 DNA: TGTGCCAGCTCACCGGGGGGAGAGACCCAGTACTTC. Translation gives CASSPGGETQYF.

The CDR3 spells CAWSVARINTGELFF. The CDR3 region has the DNA TGTGCCTGGAGTGTAGCCAGGATAAACACCGGGGAGCTGTTTTTT. The chain uses TRBV30 and TRBJ2-2; D call uncertain. Germline V gene data show CDR1 as GTSNPN and CDR2 as SVGIG (reference sequence). CDR3 size: 15 residues. The germline V and J ends were trimmed by 0 bases and 2 bases, with 10 bases remaining between them. The complete variable domain, with remaining parts taken from reference TRBV30 and TRBJ2-2, reads SQTIHQWPATLVQPVGSPLSLECTVEGTSNPNLYWYRQAAGRGLQLLFYSVGIGQISSEVPQNLSASRPQDRQFILSSKKLLLSDSGFYLCAWSVARINTGELFFGEGSRLTVL.

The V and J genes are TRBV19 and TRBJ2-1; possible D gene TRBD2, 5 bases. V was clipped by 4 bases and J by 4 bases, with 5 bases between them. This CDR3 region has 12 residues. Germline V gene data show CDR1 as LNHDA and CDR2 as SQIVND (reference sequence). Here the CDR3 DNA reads TGTGCCAGTAGTAGGACTTACAATGAGCAGTTCTTC. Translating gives CASSRTYNEQFF.

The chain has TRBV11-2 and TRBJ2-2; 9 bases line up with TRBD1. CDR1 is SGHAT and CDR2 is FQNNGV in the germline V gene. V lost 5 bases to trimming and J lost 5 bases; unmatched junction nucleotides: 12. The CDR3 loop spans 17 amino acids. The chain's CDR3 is CASSEHRGQGGTGELFF. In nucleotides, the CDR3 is TGTGCCAGCAGCGAACATCGGGGACAGGGAGGAACCGGGGAGCTGTTTTTT.

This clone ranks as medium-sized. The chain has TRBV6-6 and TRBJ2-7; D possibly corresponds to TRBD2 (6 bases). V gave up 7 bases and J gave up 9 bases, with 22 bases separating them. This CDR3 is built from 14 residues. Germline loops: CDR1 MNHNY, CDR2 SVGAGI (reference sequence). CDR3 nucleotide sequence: TGTGCCAGCACTCCCACCGGGACTGGTGGTGGGCAGTACTTC. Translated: CASTPTGTGGGQYF.

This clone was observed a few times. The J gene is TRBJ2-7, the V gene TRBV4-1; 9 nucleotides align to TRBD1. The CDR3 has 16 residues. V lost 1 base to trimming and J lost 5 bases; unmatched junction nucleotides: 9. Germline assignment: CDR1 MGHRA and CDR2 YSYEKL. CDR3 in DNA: TGCGCCAGCAGCCAAGGGTCGGGACAGGGTAACCACGAGCAGTACTTC. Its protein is CASSQGSGQGNHEQYF.

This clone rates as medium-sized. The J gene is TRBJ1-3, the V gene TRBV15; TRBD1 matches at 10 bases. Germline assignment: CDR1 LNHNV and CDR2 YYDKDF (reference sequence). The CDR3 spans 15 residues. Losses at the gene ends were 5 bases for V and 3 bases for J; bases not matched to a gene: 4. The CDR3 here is CATSYDRGLGNTIYF. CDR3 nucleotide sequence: TGTGCCACCAGCTACGACAGGGGGCTTGGAAACACCATATATTTT.

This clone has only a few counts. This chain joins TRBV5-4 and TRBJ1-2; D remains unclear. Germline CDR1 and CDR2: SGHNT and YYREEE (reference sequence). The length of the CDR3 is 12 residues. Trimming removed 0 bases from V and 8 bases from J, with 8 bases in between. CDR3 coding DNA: TGTGCCAGCAGCTTGGGGCAAACGGGCTACACCTTC. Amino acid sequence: CASSLGQTGYTF.

The CDR3, as DNA: TGCGCCAGCAGCTTGATGGTGAAGGGGGCGGGCACTGAAGCTTTCTTT. Translated: CASSLMVKGAGTEAFF. This chain links TRBV5-1 with TRBJ1-1; TRBD1 agrees at 7 bases. With 1 base clipped from V and 4 bases from J, the junction kept 10 bases outside the gene matches. Germline values: CDR1 SGHRS, CDR2 YFSETQ. This CDR3 comprises 16 residues.

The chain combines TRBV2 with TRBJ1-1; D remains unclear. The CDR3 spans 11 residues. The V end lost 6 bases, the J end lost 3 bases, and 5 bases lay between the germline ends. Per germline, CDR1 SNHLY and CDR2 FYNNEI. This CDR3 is CASSYYTEAFF. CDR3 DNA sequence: TGTGCCAGCAGCTATTACACTGAAGCTTTCTTT.

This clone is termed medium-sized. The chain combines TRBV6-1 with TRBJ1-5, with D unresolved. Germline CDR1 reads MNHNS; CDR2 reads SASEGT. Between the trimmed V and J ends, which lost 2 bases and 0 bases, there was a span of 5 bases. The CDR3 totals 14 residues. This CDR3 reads CASSERYSNQPQHF. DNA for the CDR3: TGTGCCAGCAGTGAACGGTATAGCAATCAGCCCCAGCATTTT.